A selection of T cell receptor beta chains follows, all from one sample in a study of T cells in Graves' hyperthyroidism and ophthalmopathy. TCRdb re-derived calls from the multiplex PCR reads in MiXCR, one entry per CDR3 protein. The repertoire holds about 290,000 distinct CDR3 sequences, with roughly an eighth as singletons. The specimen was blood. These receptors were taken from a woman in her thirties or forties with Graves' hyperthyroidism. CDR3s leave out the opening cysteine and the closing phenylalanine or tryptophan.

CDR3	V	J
SARGGRETQY	TRBV20-1	TRBJ2-5
ASSPLSLNTEAF	TRBV5-6	TRBJ1-1
ASSLTVTQETQY	TRBV7-9	TRBJ2-5
ASSHSRGKLF	TRBV3-1	TRBJ1-4
ASSFGSGVETQY	TRBV7-8	TRBJ2-5
ASSLSRDGYT	TRBV12-3/TRBV12-4	TRBJ1-2
ASSLSSGRANEQF	TRBV6-1	TRBJ2-1
ATETSGSGETQY	TRBV24-1	TRBJ2-5
ASSRTGAGELF	TRBV5-1	TRBJ2-2
ASSQKPSGRRVTGELF	TRBV14	TRBJ2-2
SAMSQGIEQY	TRBV20-1	TRBJ2-7
ASSELGQHFNSPLH	TRBV6-1	TRBJ1-6
ANSRGTGKAF	TRBV3-1	TRBJ1-1
ASKPWAVEYYNEQF	TRBV2	TRBJ2-1
ASSLTNEQF	TRBV11-2	TRBJ2-1
ASSPWDANSGNTIY	TRBV9	TRBJ1-3
ASTGYNEQF	TRBV2	TRBJ2-1
ASSRIRSSGNTIY	TRBV4-1	TRBJ1-3
ASPYGNTGELF	TRBV5-1	TRBJ2-2
SASNRLATNEKLF	TRBV20-1	TRBJ1-4
ATFSAGADTGELF	TRBV6-1	TRBJ2-2
ASSVNLNTEAF	TRBV6-1	TRBJ1-1
ASSLNQGNEQY	TRBV6-1	TRBJ2-7
ASRASGSLYEQY	TRBV6-1	TRBJ2-7
ASEKREGTLRHTEAF	TRBV12-3/TRBV12-4	TRBJ1-1
ASSLMPTGMETQY	TRBV7-2	TRBJ2-5
ASSPPGGRDNNEQF	TRBV11-3	TRBJ2-1
ASRESGSSYEQY	TRBV13	TRBJ2-7
ASSSAGVNTEAF	TRBV6-2/TRBV6-3	TRBJ1-1
ASSVGGGRPYYEQY	TRBV9	TRBJ2-7
ASSPSRSRGNYEQY	TRBV6-1	TRBJ2-7
AISESLLGRDT	TRBV10-3	TRBJ1-2
ASSFRTGGMNEQF	TRBV7-2	TRBJ2-1
ASSLAGTNQETQY	TRBV28	TRBJ2-5
ASSIYRGPFSGANVLT	TRBV2	TRBJ2-6
ASSTAPPRYEQY	TRBV28	TRBJ2-7
SVGRHLTDTQY	TRBV29-1	TRBJ2-3
ASSPGWDRSYEQY	TRBV3-1	TRBJ2-7
ASSPLQFGTDEKLF	TRBV4-1	TRBJ1-4
ASSPSGEQF	TRBV28	TRBJ2-1
ASNRGDTSYNSPLH	TRBV6-1	TRBJ1-6
SVWASVYNEQF	TRBV29-1	TRBJ2-1
ASNREMNTEAF	TRBV9	TRBJ1-1
ASSSPLTDEQY	TRBV27	TRBJ2-7
ASSTIAGNYNEQF	TRBV9	TRBJ2-1
ASSSWGLTTDTQY	TRBV27	TRBJ2-3
ASSPGGTPTDTQY	TRBV28	TRBJ2-3